Given below is one TCR beta chain in context. Its target is unknown. TCRdb keeps only in-frame clones here, not all; method: immunoSEQ multiplex PCR. The data hold under 65,000 clones, with around 92% observed a single time. The data stem from a study of graft-versus-host responses after intestinal transplantation. V lost 5 bases, J lost 4 bases, and 8 bases stayed unmatched. The CDR3 consists of 16 residues. CDR1 is MNHEY, CDR2 SMNVEV, per germline (reference sequence). This sequence originates from a human donor who was the organ donor for an intestinal transplant. The V and J genes are TRBV27 and TRBJ2-2; 9 nucleotides agree with TRBD1. This specimen was unstimulated CD4+ T cells sorted from spleen or lymph node cells, taken before transplant. The CDR3 protein is CASSPSTGGGTGELFF. CDR3 DNA: TGTGCCAGCAGTCCCTCGACAGGGGGGGGCACCGGGGAGCTGTTTTTT.